This T cell receptor beta chain appears in the sequencing data of a study of control samples from healthy donors and cancer patients. Trimming shortened V by 3 bases and J by 7 bases, and 18 bases separated the two germline ends. CDR3 length equals 15 residues. CDR1 is LNHDA, CDR2 SQIVND, per germline (reference sequence). Profiled with immunoSEQ multiplex PCR; TCRdb holds only in-frame clones, not every one. The sample shows tens of thousands of clones, around four fifths of them seen only once. This chain joins TRBV19 and TRBJ1-2; D gene ambiguous. The sequenced material came from PBMCs. The receptor was derived from a woman aged 55-70 years with lung cancer. As DNA, the CDR3 is TGTGCCAGTAGTATGCAAGGGCTTCTTCAGAGTGGCTACACCTTC. Protein sequence: CASSMQGLLQSGYTF.